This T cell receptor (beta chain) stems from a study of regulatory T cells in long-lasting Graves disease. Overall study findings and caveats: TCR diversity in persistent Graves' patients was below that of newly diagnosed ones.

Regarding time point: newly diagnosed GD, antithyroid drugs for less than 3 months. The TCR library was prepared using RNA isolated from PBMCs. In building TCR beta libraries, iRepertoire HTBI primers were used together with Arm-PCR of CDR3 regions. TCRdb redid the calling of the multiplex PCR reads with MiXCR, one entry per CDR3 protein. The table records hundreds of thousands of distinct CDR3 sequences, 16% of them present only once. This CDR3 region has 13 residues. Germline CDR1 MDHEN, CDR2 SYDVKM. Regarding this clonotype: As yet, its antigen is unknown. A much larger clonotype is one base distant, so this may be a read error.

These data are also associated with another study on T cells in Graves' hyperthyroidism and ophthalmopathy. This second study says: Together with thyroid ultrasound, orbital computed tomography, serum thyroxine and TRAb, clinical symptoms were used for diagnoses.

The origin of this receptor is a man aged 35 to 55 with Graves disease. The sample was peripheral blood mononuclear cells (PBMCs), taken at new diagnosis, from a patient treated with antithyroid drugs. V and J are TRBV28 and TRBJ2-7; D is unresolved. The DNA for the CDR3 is TGTAACACCCAGGCCGCGGTTTCCTACGAGCAGTACTTC. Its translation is CNTQAAVSYEQYF.